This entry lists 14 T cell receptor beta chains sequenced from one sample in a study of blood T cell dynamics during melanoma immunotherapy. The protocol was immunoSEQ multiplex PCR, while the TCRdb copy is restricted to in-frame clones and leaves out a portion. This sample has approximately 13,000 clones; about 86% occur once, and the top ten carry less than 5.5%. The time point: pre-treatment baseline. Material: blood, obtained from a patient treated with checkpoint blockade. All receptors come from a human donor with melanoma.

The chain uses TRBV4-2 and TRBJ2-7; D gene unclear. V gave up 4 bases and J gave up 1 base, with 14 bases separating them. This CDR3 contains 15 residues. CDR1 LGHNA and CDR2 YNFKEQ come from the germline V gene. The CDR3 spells CASSPLEAVSYEQYF. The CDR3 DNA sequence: TGTGCCAGCAGCCCCCTAGAGGCGGTTTCCTACGAGCAGTACTTC.

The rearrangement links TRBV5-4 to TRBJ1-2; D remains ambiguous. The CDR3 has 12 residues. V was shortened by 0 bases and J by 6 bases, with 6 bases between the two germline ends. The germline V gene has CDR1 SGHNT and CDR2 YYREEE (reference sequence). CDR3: CASSLVENGYTF. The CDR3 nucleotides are TGTGCCAGCAGCTTGGTGGAGAATGGCTACACCTTC.

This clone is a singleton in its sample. CDR3 loop: CASSEAGGTGNTIYF. The DNA for the CDR3 is TGTGCCAGCAGTGAAGCAGGGGGCACCGGAAACACCATATATTTT. V is TRBV6-1 and J is TRBJ1-3; 7 bases are shared with TRBD1. The CDR3 runs 15 residues. Germline CDR1 is MNHNS and CDR2 is SASEGT. V was clipped by 0 bases and J by 4 bases; unmatched bases: 3.

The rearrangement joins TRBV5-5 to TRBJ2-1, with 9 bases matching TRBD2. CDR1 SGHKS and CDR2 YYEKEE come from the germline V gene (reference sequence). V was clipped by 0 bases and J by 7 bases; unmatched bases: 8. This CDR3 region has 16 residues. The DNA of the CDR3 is TGTGCCAGCAGCTTGGGGCTGCGGGGGGGCATGAATGAGCAGTTCTTC. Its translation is CASSLGLRGGMNEQFF.

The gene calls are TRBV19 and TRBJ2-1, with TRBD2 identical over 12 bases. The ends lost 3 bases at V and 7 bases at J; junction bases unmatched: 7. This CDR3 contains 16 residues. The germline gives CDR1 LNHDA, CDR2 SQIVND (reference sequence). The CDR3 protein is CASSIQLAGGRNEQFF. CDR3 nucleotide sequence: TGTGCCAGTAGTATTCAACTAGCGGGAGGCCGGAATGAGCAGTTCTTC.

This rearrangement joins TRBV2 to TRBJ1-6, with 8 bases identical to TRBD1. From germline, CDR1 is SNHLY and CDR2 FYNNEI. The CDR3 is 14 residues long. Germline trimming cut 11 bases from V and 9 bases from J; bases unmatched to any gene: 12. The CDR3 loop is CAGQDGTGFSPLHF. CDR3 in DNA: TGTGCCGGTCAAGACGGGACAGGCTTTTCACCCCTCCACTTT.

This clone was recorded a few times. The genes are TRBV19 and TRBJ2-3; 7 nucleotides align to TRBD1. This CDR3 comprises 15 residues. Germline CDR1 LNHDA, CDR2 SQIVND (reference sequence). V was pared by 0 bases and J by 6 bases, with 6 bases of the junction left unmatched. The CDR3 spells CASSIDQTGPDTQYF. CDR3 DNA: TGTGCCAGTAGTATAGATCAGACAGGGCCCGATACGCAGTATTTT.

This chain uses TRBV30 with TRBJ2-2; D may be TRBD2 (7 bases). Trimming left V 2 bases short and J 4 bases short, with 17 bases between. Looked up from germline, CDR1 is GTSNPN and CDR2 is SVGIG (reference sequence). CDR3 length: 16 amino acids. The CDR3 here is CAWSPRGGLGTGELFF. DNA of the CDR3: TGTGCCTGGAGTCCTAGGGGGGGGCTGGGCACCGGGGAGCTGTTTTTT.

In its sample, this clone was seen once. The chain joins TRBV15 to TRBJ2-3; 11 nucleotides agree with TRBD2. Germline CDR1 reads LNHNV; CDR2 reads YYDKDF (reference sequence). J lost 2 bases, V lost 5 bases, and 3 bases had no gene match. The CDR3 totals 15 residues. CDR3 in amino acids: CATSVSGGATDTQYF. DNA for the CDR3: TGTGCCACCAGCGTTAGCGGGGGGGCCACAGATACGCAGTATTTT. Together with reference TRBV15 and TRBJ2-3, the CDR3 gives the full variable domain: DAMVIQNPRYQVTQFGKPVTLSCSQTLNHNVMYWYQQKSSQAPKLLFHYYDKDFNNEADTPDNFQSRRPNTSFCFLDIRSPGLGDTAMYLCATSVSGGATDTQYFGPGTRLTVL.

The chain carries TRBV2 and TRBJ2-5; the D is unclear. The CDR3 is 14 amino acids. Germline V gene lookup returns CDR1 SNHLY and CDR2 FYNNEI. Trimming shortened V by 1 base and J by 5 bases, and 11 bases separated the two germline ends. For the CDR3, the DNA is TGTGCCAGCAGTGAAGGGGTAGCTTGGGAGACCCAGTACTTC. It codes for CASSEGVAWETQYF.

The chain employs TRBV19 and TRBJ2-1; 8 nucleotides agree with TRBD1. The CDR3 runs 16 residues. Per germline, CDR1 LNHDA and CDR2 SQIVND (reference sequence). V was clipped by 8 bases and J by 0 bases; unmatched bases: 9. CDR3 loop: CASDDRGLSSYNEQFF. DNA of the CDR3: TGTGCCAGTGACGACAGGGGACTGAGCTCCTACAATGAGCAGTTCTTC.

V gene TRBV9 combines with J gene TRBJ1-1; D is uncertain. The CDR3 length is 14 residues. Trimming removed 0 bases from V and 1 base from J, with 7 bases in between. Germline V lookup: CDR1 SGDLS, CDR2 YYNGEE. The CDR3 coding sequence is TGTGCCAGCAGCGTAGCATCGGGGAACACTGAAGCTTTCTTT. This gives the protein CASSVASGNTEAFF. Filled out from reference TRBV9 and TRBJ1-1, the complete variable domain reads DSGVTQTPKHLITATGQRVTLRCSPRSGDLSVYWYQQSLDQGLQFLIQYYNGEERAKGNILERFSAQQFPDLHSELNLSSLELGDSALYFCASSVASGNTEAFFGQGTRLTVV.

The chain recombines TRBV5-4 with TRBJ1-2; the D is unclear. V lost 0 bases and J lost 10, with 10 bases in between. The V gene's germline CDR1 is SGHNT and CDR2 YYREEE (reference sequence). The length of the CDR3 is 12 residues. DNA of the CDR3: TGTGCCAGCAGCTTGGTTGAGGTCGACTACACCTTC. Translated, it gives CASSLVEVDYTF.

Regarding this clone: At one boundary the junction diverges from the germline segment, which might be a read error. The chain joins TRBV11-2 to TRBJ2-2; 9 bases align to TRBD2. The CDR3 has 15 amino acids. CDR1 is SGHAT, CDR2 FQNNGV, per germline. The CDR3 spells CASSLAGDSTRELFF. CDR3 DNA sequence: TGTGCCAGCAGTTTAGCGGGGGATAGCACCAGGGAGCTGTTTTTT.